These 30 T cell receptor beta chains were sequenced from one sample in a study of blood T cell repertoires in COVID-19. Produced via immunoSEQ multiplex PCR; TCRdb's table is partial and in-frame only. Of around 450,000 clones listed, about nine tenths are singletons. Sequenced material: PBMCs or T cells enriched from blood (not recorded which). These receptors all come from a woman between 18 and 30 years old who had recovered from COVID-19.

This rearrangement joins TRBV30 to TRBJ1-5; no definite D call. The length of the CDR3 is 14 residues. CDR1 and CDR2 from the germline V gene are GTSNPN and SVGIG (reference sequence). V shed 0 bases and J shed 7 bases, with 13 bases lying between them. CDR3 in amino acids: CAWSVGPGRQPQHF. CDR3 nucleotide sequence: TGTGCCTGGAGTGTCGGGCCGGGAAGGCAGCCCCAGCATTTT.

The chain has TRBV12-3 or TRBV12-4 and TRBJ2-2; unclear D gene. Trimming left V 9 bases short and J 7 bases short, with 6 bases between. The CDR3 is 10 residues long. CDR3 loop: CASMFGELFF. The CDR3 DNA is TGTGCCAGTATGTTCGGGGAGCTGTTTTTT.

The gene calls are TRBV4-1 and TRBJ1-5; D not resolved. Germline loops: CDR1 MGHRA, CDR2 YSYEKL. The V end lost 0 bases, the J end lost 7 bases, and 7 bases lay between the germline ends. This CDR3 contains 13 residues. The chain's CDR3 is CASSQEGGQPQHF. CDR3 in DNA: TGCGCCAGCAGCCAAGAGGGAGGGCAGCCCCAGCATTTT.

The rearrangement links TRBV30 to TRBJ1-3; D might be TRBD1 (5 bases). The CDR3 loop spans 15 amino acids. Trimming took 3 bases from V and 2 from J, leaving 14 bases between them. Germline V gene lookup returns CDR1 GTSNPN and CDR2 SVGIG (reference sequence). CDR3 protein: CAWRNRGMTGNTIYF. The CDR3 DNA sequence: TGTGCCTGGAGAAATCGGGGGATGACTGGAAACACCATATATTTT.

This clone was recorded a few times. The CDR3 loop reads CASSIGDRGKSGELFF. The CDR3 DNA sequence: TGTGCCAGTAGTATAGGGGACAGGGGCAAGTCCGGGGAGCTGTTTTTT. This chain links TRBV19 with TRBJ2-2; 10 bases align to TRBD1. V gave up 1 base and J gave up 6 bases; unmatched junction bases: 5. CDR3 size: 16 residues. CDR1 is LNHDA, CDR2 SQIVND, per germline (reference sequence).

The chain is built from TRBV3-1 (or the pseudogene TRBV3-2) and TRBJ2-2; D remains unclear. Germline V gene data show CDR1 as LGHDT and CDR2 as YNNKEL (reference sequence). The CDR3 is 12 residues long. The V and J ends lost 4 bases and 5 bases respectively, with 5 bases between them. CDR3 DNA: TGTGCCAGCAGCCCCATGACCGGGGAGCTGTTTTTT. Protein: CASSPMTGELFF.

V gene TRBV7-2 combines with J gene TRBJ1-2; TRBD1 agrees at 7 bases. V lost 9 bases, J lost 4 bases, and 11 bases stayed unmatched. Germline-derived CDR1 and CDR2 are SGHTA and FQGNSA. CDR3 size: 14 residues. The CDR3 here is CASKGRGAFYGYTF. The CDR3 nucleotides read TGTGCCAGTAAAGGCAGGGGGGCTTTCTATGGCTACACCTTC.

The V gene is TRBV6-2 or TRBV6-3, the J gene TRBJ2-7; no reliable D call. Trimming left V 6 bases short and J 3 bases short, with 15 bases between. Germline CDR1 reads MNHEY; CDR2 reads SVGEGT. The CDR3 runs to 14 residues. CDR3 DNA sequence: TGTGCCAGCAGCCCCGACATAATGAACTACGAGCAGTACTTC. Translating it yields CASSPDIMNYEQYF.

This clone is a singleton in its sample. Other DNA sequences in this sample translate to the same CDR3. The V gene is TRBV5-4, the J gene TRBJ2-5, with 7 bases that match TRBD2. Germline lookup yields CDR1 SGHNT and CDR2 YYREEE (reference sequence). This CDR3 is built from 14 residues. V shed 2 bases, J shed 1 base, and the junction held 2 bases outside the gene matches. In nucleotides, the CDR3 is TGTGCCAGCAGCTTAGCGGGGTCCCAAGAGACCCAGTACTTC. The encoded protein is CASSLAGSQETQYF. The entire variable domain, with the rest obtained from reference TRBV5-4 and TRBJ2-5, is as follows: ETGVTQSPTHLIKTRGQQVTLRCSSQSGHNTVSWYQQALGQGPQFIFQYYREEENGRGNFPPRFSGLQFPNYSSELNVNALELDDSALYLCASSLAGSQETQYFGPGTRLLVL.

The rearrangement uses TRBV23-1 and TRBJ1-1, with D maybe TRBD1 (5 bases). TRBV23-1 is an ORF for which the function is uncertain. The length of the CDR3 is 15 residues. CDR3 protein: CAIGGQGGNNTEAFF. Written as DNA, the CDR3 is TGCGCTATAGGAGGGCAGGGAGGAAATAACACTGAAGCTTTCTTT.

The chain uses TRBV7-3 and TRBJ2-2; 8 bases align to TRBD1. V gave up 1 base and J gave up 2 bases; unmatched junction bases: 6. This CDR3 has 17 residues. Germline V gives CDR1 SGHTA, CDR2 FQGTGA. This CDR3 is CASSLSWQGANTGELFF. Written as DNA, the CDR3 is TGTGCCAGCAGCTTAAGCTGGCAGGGGGCTAACACCGGGGAGCTGTTTTTT.

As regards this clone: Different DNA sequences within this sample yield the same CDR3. In DNA form, the CDR3 reads TGTGCCAGCAGCTCCCGGGGATCTGGAAACACCATATATTTT. Its translation: CASSSRGSGNTIYF. This chain links TRBV5-4 with TRBJ1-3; D not resolved. The CDR3 loop spans 14 amino acids. Trimming took 3 bases from V and 1 from J, leaving 8 bases between them. Germline V gene data show CDR1 as SGHNT and CDR2 as YYREEE (reference sequence).

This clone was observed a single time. CDR3 protein: CAWSVEGGWKETQYF. DNA of the CDR3: TGTGCCTGGAGTGTCGAGGGTGGGTGGAAAGAGACCCAGTACTTC. This rearrangement joins TRBV30 to TRBJ2-5, with D perhaps TRBD2 (5 bases). The V gene lost 0 bases and the J gene lost 3 bases, with 14 bases spanning the gap. Germline loops: CDR1 GTSNPN, CDR2 SVGIG (reference sequence). The CDR3 has 15 amino acids.

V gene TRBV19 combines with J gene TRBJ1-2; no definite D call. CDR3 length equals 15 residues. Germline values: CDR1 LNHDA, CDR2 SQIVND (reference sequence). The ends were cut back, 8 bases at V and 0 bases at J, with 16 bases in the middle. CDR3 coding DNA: TGTGCCAGTTCGAGAGGGCAATCGGCTAACTATGGCTACACCTTC. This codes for CASSRGQSANYGYTF.

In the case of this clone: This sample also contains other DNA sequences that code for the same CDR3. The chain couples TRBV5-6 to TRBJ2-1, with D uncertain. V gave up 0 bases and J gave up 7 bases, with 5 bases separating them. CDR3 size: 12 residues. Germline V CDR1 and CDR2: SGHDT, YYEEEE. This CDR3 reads CASSLALNEQFF. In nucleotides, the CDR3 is TGTGCCAGCAGCTTGGCCCTGAATGAGCAGTTCTTC.

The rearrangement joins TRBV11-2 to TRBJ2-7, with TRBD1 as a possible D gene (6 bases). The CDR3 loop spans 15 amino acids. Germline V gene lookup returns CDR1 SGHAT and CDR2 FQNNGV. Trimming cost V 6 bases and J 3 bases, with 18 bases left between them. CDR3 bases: TGTGCCAGCAGACCGACCACAGGGAACCTCTACGAGCAGTACTTC. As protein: CASRPTTGNLYEQYF.

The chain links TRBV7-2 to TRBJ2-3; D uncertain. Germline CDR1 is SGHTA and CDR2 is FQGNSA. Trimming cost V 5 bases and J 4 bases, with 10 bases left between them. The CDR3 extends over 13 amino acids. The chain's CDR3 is CASSPQAADTQYF. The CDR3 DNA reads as TGTGCCAGCAGCCCCCAGGCCGCAGATACGCAGTATTTT.

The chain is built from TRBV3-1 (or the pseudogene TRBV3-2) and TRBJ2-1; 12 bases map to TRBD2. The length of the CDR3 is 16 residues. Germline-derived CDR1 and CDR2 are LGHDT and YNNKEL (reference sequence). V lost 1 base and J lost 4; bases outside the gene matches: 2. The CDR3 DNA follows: TGTGCCAGCAGCCAAGGACTAGCGGGGGAGTACAATGAGCAGTTCTTC. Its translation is CASSQGLAGEYNEQFF.

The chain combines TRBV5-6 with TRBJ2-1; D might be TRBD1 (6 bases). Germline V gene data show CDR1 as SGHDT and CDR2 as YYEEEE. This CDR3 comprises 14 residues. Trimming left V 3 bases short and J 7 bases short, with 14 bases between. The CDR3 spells CASSSQGIWNEQFF. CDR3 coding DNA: TGTGCCAGCAGCTCACAGGGCATTTGGAATGAGCAGTTCTTC. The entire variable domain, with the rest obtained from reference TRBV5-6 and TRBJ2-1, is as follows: DAGVTQSPTHLIKTRGQQVTLRCSPKSGHDTVSWYQQALGQGPQFIFQYYEEEERQRGNFPDRFSGHQFPNYSSELNVNALLLGDSALYLCASSSQGIWNEQFFGPGTRLTVL.

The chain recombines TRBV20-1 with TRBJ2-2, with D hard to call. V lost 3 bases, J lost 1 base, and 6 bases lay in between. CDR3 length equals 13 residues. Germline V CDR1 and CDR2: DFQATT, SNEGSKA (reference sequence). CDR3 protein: CSASAGNTGELFF. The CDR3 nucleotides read TGCAGTGCTAGTGCCGGGAACACCGGGGAGCTGTTTTTT.

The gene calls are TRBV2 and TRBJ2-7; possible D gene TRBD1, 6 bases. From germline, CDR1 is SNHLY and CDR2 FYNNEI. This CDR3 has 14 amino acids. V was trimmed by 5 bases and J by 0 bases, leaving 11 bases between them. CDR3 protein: CASSLRQVSYEQYF. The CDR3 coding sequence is TGTGCCAGCAGTCTCAGACAGGTCTCCTACGAGCAGTACTTC.

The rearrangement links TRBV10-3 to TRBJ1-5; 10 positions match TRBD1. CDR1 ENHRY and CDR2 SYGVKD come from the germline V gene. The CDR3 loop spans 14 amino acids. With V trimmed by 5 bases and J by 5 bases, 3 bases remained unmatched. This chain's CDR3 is CAISLTGGDQPQHF. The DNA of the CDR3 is TGTGCCATCAGTTTGACAGGGGGCGATCAGCCCCAGCATTTT.

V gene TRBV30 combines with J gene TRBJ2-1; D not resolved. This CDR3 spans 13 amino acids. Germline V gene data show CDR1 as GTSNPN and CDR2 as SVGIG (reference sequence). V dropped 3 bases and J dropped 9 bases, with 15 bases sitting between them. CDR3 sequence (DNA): TGTGCCTGGAGCCCCCACCCCATTAGTGAGCAGTTCTTC. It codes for CAWSPHPISEQFF.

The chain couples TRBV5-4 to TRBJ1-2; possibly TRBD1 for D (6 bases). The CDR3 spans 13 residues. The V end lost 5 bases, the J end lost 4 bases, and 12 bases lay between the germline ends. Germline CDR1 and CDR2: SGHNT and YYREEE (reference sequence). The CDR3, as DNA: TGTGCCAGCAGACAGGGCTTCTCCTATGGCTACACCTTC. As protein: CASRQGFSYGYTF.

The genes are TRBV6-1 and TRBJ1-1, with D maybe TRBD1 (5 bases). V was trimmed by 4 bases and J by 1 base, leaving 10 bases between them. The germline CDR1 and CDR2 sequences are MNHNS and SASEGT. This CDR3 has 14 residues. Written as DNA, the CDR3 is TGTGCCAGCAGTGGGAGACAGCCGAACACTGAAGCTTTCTTT. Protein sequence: CASSGRQPNTEAFF.

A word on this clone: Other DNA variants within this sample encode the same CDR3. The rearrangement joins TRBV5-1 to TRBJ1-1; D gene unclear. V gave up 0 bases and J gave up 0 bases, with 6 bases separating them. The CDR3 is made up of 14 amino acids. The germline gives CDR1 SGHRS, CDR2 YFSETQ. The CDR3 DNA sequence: TGCGCCAGCAGCTTGGACAGTTTGAACACTGAAGCTTTCTTT. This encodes CASSLDSLNTEAFF.

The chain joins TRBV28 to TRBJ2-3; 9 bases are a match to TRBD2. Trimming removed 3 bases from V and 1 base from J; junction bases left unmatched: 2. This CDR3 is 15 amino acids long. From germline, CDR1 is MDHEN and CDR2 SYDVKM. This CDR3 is CASSFPSGGTDTQYF. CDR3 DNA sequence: TGTGCCAGCAGTTTTCCTAGCGGGGGCACAGATACGCAGTATTTT.

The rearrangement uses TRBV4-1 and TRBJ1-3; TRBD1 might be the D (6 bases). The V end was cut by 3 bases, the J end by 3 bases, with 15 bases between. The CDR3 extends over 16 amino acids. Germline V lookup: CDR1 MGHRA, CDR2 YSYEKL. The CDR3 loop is CASSQVRGKVGNTIYF. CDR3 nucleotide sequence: TGCGCCAGCAGCCAGGTGAGGGGGAAAGTTGGAAACACCATATATTTT.

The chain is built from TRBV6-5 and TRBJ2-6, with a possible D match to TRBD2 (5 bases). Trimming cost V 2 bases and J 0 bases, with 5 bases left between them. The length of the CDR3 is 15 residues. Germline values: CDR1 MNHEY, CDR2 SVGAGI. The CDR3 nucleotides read TGTGCCAGCAGTTACCGGGGCTCTGGGGCCAACGTCCTGACTTTC. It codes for CASSYRGSGANVLTF.

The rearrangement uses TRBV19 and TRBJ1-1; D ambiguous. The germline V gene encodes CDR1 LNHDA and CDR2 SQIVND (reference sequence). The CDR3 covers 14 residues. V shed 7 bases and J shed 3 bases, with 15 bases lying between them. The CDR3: CASKTYSGYTEAFF. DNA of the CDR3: TGTGCCAGTAAAACGTACAGCGGGTACACTGAAGCTTTCTTT.